These 12 T cell receptor beta chains share one sample of origin, sequenced in a study of T cell responses to AZD1222 COVID-19 vaccine (dated by TCRdb to the early 2020s). The library was made by the immunoSEQ multiplex PCR assay. TCRdb took over this immuneACCESS table, retaining in-frame rearrangements with V and J assigned. Such tables are incomplete; in checked studies, under half of the missing clones stem from an unresolved V gene, and the remainder is unexplained. The sample includes 180,000 or so clones, with 92% observed a single time. The top ten hold around 1.3% of the sample. The intended sense of this specimen's time point label: about 28 days (+/-7) after the second vaccine dose. The specimen was peripheral blood, collected 28 days after the second AZD1222 dose. All receptors come from an adult who received the AZD1222 COVID-19 vaccine.

The V gene is TRBV3-1 (or the pseudogene TRBV3-2), the J gene TRBJ1-1; no clear D. Germline V gene data show CDR1 as LGHDT and CDR2 as YNNKEL (reference sequence). This CDR3 contains 15 residues. Deletions cut 1 base from V and 6 bases from J, with 15 bases between. The CDR3 loop reads CASSQVAGVRSEAFF. In DNA, the CDR3 is TGTGCCAGCAGCCAAGTAGCAGGAGTTCGGTCTGAAGCTTTCTTT.

The chain couples TRBV27 to TRBJ2-7, with D possibly matching TRBD1 (5 bases). Germline V gene lookup returns CDR1 MNHEY and CDR2 SMNVEV (reference sequence). CDR3 length: 13 residues. Trimming removed 4 bases at V and 2 bases at J, with 9 bases between. DNA for the CDR3: TGTGCCAGCAGTTCTCCGACAGCCTACGAGCAGTACTTC. Residues: CASSSPTAYEQYF.

The V and J genes are TRBV18 and TRBJ1-1; no reliable D call. CDR3 length: 14 amino acids. Trimming took 2 bases from V and 1 from J, leaving 8 bases between them. Germline lookup yields CDR1 KGHSH and CDR2 LQKENI. CDR3 nucleotide sequence: TGTGCCAGCTCACCAAATCAGGCGAACACTGAAGCTTTCTTT. Translating it yields CASSPNQANTEAFF. Full variable domain (outside the CDR3, taken from reference TRBV18 and TRBJ1-1): NAGVMQNPRHLVRRRGQEARLRCSPMKGHSHVYWYRQLPEEGLKFMVYLQKENIIDESGMPKERFSAEFPKEGPSILRIQQVVRGDSAAYFCASSPNQANTEAFFGQGTRLTVV.

The chain is built from TRBV4-1 and TRBJ1-2, with D possibly being TRBD1 (6 bases). Trimming removed 1 base at V and 8 bases at J, with 20 bases between. The germline CDR1 and CDR2 sequences are MGHRA and YSYEKL. The length of the CDR3 is 16 residues. The CDR3 here is CASSQGLNGGRRGYTF. CDR3 bases: TGCGCCAGCAGCCAAGGGCTCAATGGGGGGCGCAGAGGCTACACCTTC.

V and J are TRBV18 and TRBJ1-6; D remains unclear. CDR3 length: 16 amino acids. The V and J ends lost 6 bases and 0 bases respectively, with 12 bases between them. Germline V gene data show CDR1 as KGHSH and CDR2 as LQKENI. This chain's CDR3 is CASSSQESSYNSPLHF. The CDR3 coding sequence is TGTGCCAGCTCGTCTCAGGAGAGCTCCTATAATTCACCCCTCCACTTT.

The rearrangement links TRBV6-5 to TRBJ1-2; 9 bases agree with TRBD1. CDR3 size: 13 residues. The trim removed 4 bases at V and 7 bases at J, leaving 4 bases unmatched. Germline values: CDR1 MNHEY, CDR2 SVGAGI. Here the CDR3 DNA reads TGTGCCAGCAGTTGGACAGGGGAGTTTGGCTACACCTTC. The encoded protein is CASSWTGEFGYTF.

The chain couples TRBV29-1 to TRBJ2-2; D remains unclear. The V end was cut by 3 bases, the J end by 5 bases, with 10 bases between. This CDR3 has 13 residues. Germline V gene sequence: CDR1 SQVTM, CDR2 ANQGSEA. CDR3 nucleotide sequence: TGCAGCGTTGATAGGGTAGATACCGGGGAGCTGTTTTTT. Translated, it gives CSVDRVDTGELFF.

V usage is TRBV24-1 and J usage is TRBJ1-1; maybe TRBD1 (6 bases). Trimming pared 9 bases from V and 1 base from J, leaving 11 bases between. This CDR3 contains 13 residues. The germline V gene has CDR1 KGHDR and CDR2 SFDVKD. The CDR3 loop reads CATRTESNTEAFF. CDR3 DNA: TGTGCCACCCGGACAGAATCGAACACTGAAGCTTTCTTT.

The CDR3 region is CASSLVDEKLFF. As DNA, the CDR3 is TGTGCCAGCAGCTTAGTAGATGAAAAACTGTTTTTT. The chain combines TRBV7-9 with TRBJ1-4; D gene unclear. The CDR3 covers 12 residues. CDR1 is SEHNR, CDR2 FQNEAQ, per germline (reference sequence). The germline V and J ends were trimmed by 1 base and 6 bases, with 3 bases remaining between them.

V usage is TRBV30 and J usage is TRBJ1-3, with 8 bases identical to TRBD1. Germline CDR1 is GTSNPN and CDR2 is SVGIG (reference sequence). CDR3 length equals 17 residues. After removal of 0 bases from V and 0 bases from J, the junction contained 7 bases not matched to a gene. The CDR3 spells CAWSVQDRANSGNTIYF. The CDR3 DNA is TGTGCCTGGAGTGTACAGGACAGGGCCAACTCTGGAAACACCATATATTTT.

The J gene is TRBJ2-2, the V gene TRBV7-3, with TRBD1 as a possible D gene (6 bases). The germline V and J ends were trimmed by 2 bases and 2 bases, with 9 bases remaining between them. This CDR3 is built from 15 residues. Germline V lookup: CDR1 SGHTA, CDR2 FQGTGA. CDR3 loop: CASSLGTPNTGELFF. The CDR3 DNA follows: TGTGCCAGCAGCTTAGGGACACCTAACACCGGGGAGCTGTTTTTT.

V usage is TRBV27 and J usage is TRBJ1-2; D call uncertain. This CDR3 is built from 15 residues. The V gene lost 6 bases and the J gene lost 7 bases, with 21 bases spanning the gap. CDR1 and CDR2 (germline): MNHEY, SMNVEV (reference sequence). CDR3 in amino acids: CASSLNIRKVGGYTF. In nucleotides, the CDR3 is TGTGCCAGCAGCCTGAATATAAGGAAGGTTGGTGGCTACACCTTC.